These T cell receptor beta chains were read from a single sample in a study of cytomegalovirus exposure and HLA in healthy donors. Using immunoSEQ multiplex PCR, the repertoire was profiled, and TCRdb retains in-frame clones only, with some absent. The profile shows roughly 120,000 clones, more than 60% of them singletons. The specimen sequenced was PBMCs. The receptors here all came from a woman aged 40-49 years in good health and CMV-seropositive. The conserved cysteine and the conserved F or W are not part of the CDR3 here. Fields, in order: D gene, V gene, J gene, CDR3 protein. The D gene is left open where the match is weak.

.	TRBV5-6	TRBJ2-5	ASSLTLTNGGGTQY
.	TRBV28	TRBJ2-7	ASSPRDEQY
TRBD1	TRBV7-2	TRBJ2-5	ASSLWDRGQETQY
TRBD2	TRBV5-1	TRBJ2-5	ASSLGTRGAPAQY
TRBD1	TRBV6-5	TRBJ2-4	ASRQGVWAKNIQY
TRBD1	TRBV7-2	TRBJ1-1	ASSFSPVGTGGPEAF
TRBD1	TRBV7-6	TRBJ2-7	ASSFLGQGINEQY
.	TRBV5-1	TRBJ1-3	ASSLVPVGTIY
.	TRBV2	TRBJ2-7	ASTGEWDEQY
TRBD2	TRBV19	.	ASSSGSDNEQY
.	TRBV1	TRBJ1-1	TSSPGGGNTEAF
TRBD2	TRBV30	TRBJ2-5	AWAGLAEGTQY
TRBD1	TRBV28	TRBJ1-5	ASSFRGDKQPQH
TRBD1	TRBV5-1	TRBJ2-2	ASSLLPGQGTGELF
TRBD2	TRBV7-9	TRBJ2-1	ASSLASGDIGEQF
.	TRBV4-2	TRBJ2-2	ASSPIRGSGELF
TRBD1	TRBV4-2	TRBJ1-1	ASSLGTGNTEAF
TRBD1	TRBV5-5	TRBJ1-6	ASSFSRTGLANSPLH
TRBD2	TRBV4-2	TRBJ2-7	ASSRGIGREGSYEQY
.	TRBV19	TRBJ1-2	ASSIDLSYYGYT
.	TRBV5-1	.	ASRKVGYEQY
TRBD1	TRBV5-1	TRBJ2-5	ASRVTGGSREQY
.	TRBV15	TRBJ2-2	ATSRVGDTGELF
.	TRBV28	TRBJ1-5	AIGEAGNQPQH
TRBD1	TRBV9	TRBJ1-2	ASSSGTENYGYT
.	TRBV18	TRBJ1-2	ASSRGNGYT
TRBD1	TRBV5-6	TRBJ2-4	ASSTGQGYIQY
.	TRBV2	TRBJ1-6	ASTQARSDNSPLH
TRBD2	TRBV19	TRBJ2-5	ASSLRIGAGGHQETQY
TRBD1	TRBV2	TRBJ1-2	ASRTTGVEGYT
TRBD1	TRBV28	TRBJ1-5	ASNGQVQNQPQH
.	TRBV5-1	TRBJ1-2	ASSVRSLYGYT
.	TRBV4-1	TRBJ2-7	ASSQGSESSYEQY
.	TRBV9	TRBJ1-6	ASSVEDSSYNSPLH
TRBD1	TRBV7-9	TRBJ2-3	ASSWTGATDTQY
TRBD1	TRBV5-1	TRBJ2-5	ASSLEGQGLQETQY
.	TRBV6-6	TRBJ2-7	ASGGGRVSYEQY
TRBD1	TRBV7-2	TRBJ2-4	ASSGKRTGSPI
TRBD2	TRBV7-3	TRBJ2-2	ASSASSGNTGELF
TRBD2	TRBV18	TRBJ2-1	ASSPQTSGSYNEQF
.	TRBV6-1	TRBJ2-2	ATKRDTYTGELF
.	TRBV30	TRBJ2-7	AWSVKAGRSYEQY
TRBD1	TRBV5-1	TRBJ2-3	ASSPWTGVTDTQY
.	TRBV7-8	TRBJ2-7	ASSLDESSYEQY
.	TRBV28	TRBJ1-2	ASSFGRDYGYT
.	TRBV9	TRBJ1-2	ASSGSPSGQIYGYT
.	TRBV28	TRBJ1-6	ASTRAHNSPLH
TRBD2	TRBV19	TRBJ2-1	ASSITGLALNEQF